This TCR beta chain is from a study of tissue T cells after allogeneic stem cell transplantation. CDR3 sequences, V/J genes, frequencies and template counts came from survey-depth TCRbeta sequencing. The table came from immunoSEQ multiplex PCR; TCRdb's copy has only in-frame clones and leaves some out. Of 45,000 to 50,000 clones in the sample, roughly 75% were seen once. General study points: In patients and mice, blood and spleen missed much of tissue repertoire. Anatomically similar tissues had similar TCR repertoires within each patient.

About this clone itself: Its antigen is undetermined. Germline and genes: mouse. The read terminates 1 residue ahead of where the CDR3 ends, so the germline J gene completes it.

The CDR3 spans 14 residues. V trimming: 5 bases; J trimming: 3 bases; junction bases outside the gene matches: 3. Germline CDR1 reads SNHLY; CDR2 reads FYNGKV (reference sequence). The receptor's source is a pool of C57BL/6 mice in good health. Sequenced input: sorted cells pooled from one or two spleens. J is TRBJ2-4 and V is TRBV3; 9 positions agree with TRBD1. CDR3 DNA, as far as it was read: TGTGCCAGCAGCCCGACAGGGGGACAAAACACCTTGTAC. This codes for CASSPTGGQNTLY. The whole CDR3 sequence is CASSPTGGQNTLYF.